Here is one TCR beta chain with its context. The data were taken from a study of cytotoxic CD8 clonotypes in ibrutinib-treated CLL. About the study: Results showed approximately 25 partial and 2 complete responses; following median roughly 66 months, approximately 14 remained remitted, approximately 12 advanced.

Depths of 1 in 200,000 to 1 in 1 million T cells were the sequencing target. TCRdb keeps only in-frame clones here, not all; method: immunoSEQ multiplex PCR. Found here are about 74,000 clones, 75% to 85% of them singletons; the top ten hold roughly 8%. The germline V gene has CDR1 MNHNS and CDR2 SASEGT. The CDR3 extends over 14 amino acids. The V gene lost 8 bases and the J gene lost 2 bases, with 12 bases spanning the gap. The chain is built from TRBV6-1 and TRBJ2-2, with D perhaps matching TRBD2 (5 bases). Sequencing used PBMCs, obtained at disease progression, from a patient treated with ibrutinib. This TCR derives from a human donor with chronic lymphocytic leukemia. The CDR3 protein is CASVDGVNTGELFF. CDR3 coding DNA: TGTGCCAGCGTCGACGGGGTAAACACCGGGGAGCTGTTTTTT.